The 15 T cell receptor beta chains in this list originate from one sample, sequenced in a study of control samples from healthy donors and cancer patients. Some clones are missing from TCRdb's copy, which holds only in-frame ones; the method was immunoSEQ multiplex PCR. Among about 220,000 clones listed, just under 95% were seen once. Sequenced sample: blood. The receptors originated from a man between 50 and 59 years old in good health.

The CDR3 nucleotides read TGTGCCGTCCGGGACAGCAATGAAAAACTGTTTTTT. It encodes CAVRDSNEKLFF. This chain joins TRBV6-5 and TRBJ1-4; 7 bases map to TRBD1. J was trimmed by 5 bases and V by 11 bases; bases with no gene match: 5. Germline assignment: CDR1 MNHEY and CDR2 SVGAGI. This CDR3 has 12 residues.

The genes are TRBV3-1 (or the pseudogene TRBV3-2) and TRBJ2-5; weak D call: TRBD1 (5 bases). CDR1 and CDR2 from the germline V gene are LGHDT and YNNKEL (reference sequence). Trimming removed 1 base from V and 5 bases from J, with 17 bases in between. The CDR3 has 16 residues. This CDR3 reads CASSQALRGMFETQYF. DNA of the CDR3: TGTGCCAGCAGCCAAGCATTAAGGGGAATGTTTGAGACCCAGTACTTC.

The CDR3 coding sequence is TGTGCCAGCAGCCGATCGCCGGGGGTCCCCTACAATGAGCAGTTCTTC. Translation gives CASSRSPGVPYNEQFF. This chain connects TRBV7-3 to TRBJ2-1, with D maybe TRBD2 (6 bases). Germline V lookup: CDR1 SGHTA, CDR2 FQGTGA. V was trimmed by 5 bases and J by 2 bases, leaving 16 bases between them. CDR3 length equals 16 residues.

The gene calls are TRBV18 and TRBJ2-7; the D is unclear. This CDR3 is built from 15 residues. Germline-derived CDR1 and CDR2 are KGHSH and LQKENI. Trimming stripped 3 bases from V and 2 bases from J, with 14 bases between. The CDR3 nucleotides read TGTGCCAGCTCACCGGCAATGGCAAGCGCCTACGAGCAGTACTTC. Amino acid sequence: CASSPAMASAYEQYF.

The chain carries TRBV18 and TRBJ2-3, with 10 bases aligning to TRBD1. J was trimmed by 4 bases and V by 6 bases; bases with no gene match: 13. The CDR3 is 17 amino acids. The germline CDR1 and CDR2 sequences are KGHSH and LQKENI. The CDR3 is CASSSRGTGVRSDTQYF. The DNA for the CDR3 is TGTGCCAGCTCCTCAAGAGGGACAGGGGTGCGGTCAGATACGCAGTATTTT.

The CDR3 spells CASSLGSYEQYV. The DNA for the CDR3 is TGTGCCAGCAGTTTAGGAAGTTACGAGCAGTACGTC. The rearrangement links TRBV27 to TRBJ2-7; D not certain. This CDR3 is built from 12 residues. Germline V gene sequence: CDR1 MNHEY, CDR2 SMNVEV (reference sequence). The ends were cut back, 2 bases at V and 4 bases at J, with 6 bases in the middle.

The sample holds one count of this clone. The J gene is TRBJ2-1, the V gene TRBV19; D tentatively fits TRBD1 or TRBD2 (5 bases each). Germline values: CDR1 LNHDA, CDR2 SQIVND (reference sequence). The V end lost 1 base, the J end lost 0 bases, and 10 bases lay between the germline ends. The CDR3 spans 16 residues. The CDR3 DNA reads as TGTGCCAGTAGTATAGCTTCAGGGAGCTCCTACAATGAGCAGTTCTTC. Translating gives CASSIASGSSYNEQFF.

The chain carries TRBV6-6 and TRBJ2-1; a weak D match, TRBD1 (6 bases). Trimming cost V 6 bases and J 5 bases, with 14 bases left between them. In germline, CDR1 is MNHNY, CDR2 SVGAGI (reference sequence). This CDR3 has 14 residues. The CDR3 reads CASSSQGSNNEQFF. The CDR3 DNA reads as TGTGCCAGCAGCTCACAGGGATCGAACAATGAGCAGTTCTTC.

Of note for this clone: The sample carries other DNA sequences with the same CDR3. The chain couples TRBV5-6 to TRBJ1-3; D is perhaps TRBD1 (6 bases). Germline V gives CDR1 SGHDT, CDR2 YYEEEE. The V gene lost 4 bases and the J gene lost 8 bases, with 16 bases spanning the gap. The CDR3 length is 14 residues. CDR3 protein: CASSRKGGRDTIYF. Here the CDR3 DNA reads TGTGCCAGCAGCCGCAAGGGGGGGCGGGACACCATATATTTT.

This sequence joins TRBV4-1 and TRBJ1-6; possible D gene TRBD1, 6 bases. The germline CDR1 and CDR2 sequences are MGHRA and YSYEKL. The CDR3 runs 17 residues. V lost 0 bases, J lost 4 bases, and 13 bases lay in between. The CDR3 region has the DNA TGCGCCAGCAGCCAAGATATGATGGGGGCATATAATTCACCCCTCCACTTT. Protein: CASSQDMMGAYNSPLHF.

The gene calls are TRBV19 and TRBJ1-3; D is perhaps TRBD1 (6 bases). V shed 6 bases and J shed 1 base, with 10 bases lying between them. From germline, CDR1 is LNHDA and CDR2 SQIVND (reference sequence). CDR3 size: 14 residues. The CDR3 here is CASSQTGSGNTIYF. The CDR3 DNA is TGTGCCAGTAGCCAAACAGGGTCTGGAAACACCATATATTTT.

V gene TRBV5-4 combines with J gene TRBJ2-2; TRBD2 matches at 8 bases. Germline-derived CDR1 and CDR2 are SGHNT and YYREEE (reference sequence). With V trimmed by 2 bases and J by 6 bases, 6 bases remained unmatched. The CDR3 runs 15 residues. CDR3 coding DNA: TGTGCCAGCAGCTTCGGGGGGGGCCCCCCCGGGGAGCTGTTTTTT. It encodes CASSFGGGPPGELFF.

V gene TRBV12-5 combines with J gene TRBJ1-1, with D possibly matching TRBD1 (5 bases). Germline loops: CDR1 LGHNT, CDR2 FRNRAP. V lost 7 bases and J lost 1, with 13 bases in between. This CDR3 has 14 amino acids. CDR3 nucleotide sequence: TGTGCTAGTGAGGAGGCCAGGGCGAACACTGAAGCTTTCTTT. This gives the protein CASEEARANTEAFF.

CDR3 sequence (DNA): TGTGCCAGCAGTACAGGGTACGAGACCCAGTACTTC. As protein: CASSTGYETQYF. This chain connects TRBV12-3 or TRBV12-4 to TRBJ2-5, with a possible D match to TRBD1 (6 bases). The CDR3 loop spans 12 amino acids. Between the trimmed V and J ends, which lost 5 bases and 5 bases, there was a span of 9 bases.

The sample holds one count of this clone. The chain carries TRBV2 and TRBJ1-4; D uncertain. The ends were cut back, 7 bases at V and 3 bases at J, with 9 bases in the middle. The germline CDR1 and CDR2 sequences are SNHLY and FYNNEI. The CDR3 loop spans 13 amino acids. CDR3 region: CASMADANEKLFF. The CDR3 DNA sequence: TGTGCCAGCATGGCAGACGCTAATGAAAAACTGTTTTTT.